These 17 T cell receptor beta chains were sequenced from one sample in a study of technical replicates of blood from a handful of donors. Measured with immunoSEQ multiplex PCR; TCRdb has only the in-frame clones, and not every one. The repertoire holds approximately 73,000 clones, with roughly 93% as singletons. Input material: T cells isolated from PBMCs. The receptors shown here come from a human donor in good health.

The J gene is TRBJ1-2, the V gene TRBV5-1; maybe TRBD1 (6 bases). The length of the CDR3 is 15 residues. Per the germline V gene, CDR1 is SGHRS and CDR2 is YFSETQ. V shed 4 bases and J shed 6 bases, with 19 bases lying between them. CDR3 DNA: TGCGCCAGCAGCCAAAGATTCCCGGGACAAGATGGCTACACCTTC. It translates to CASSQRFPGQDGYTF.

The genes are TRBV18 and TRBJ1-2; possible D gene TRBD1, 5 bases. The length of the CDR3 is 16 residues. V was clipped by 0 bases and J by 8 bases, with 19 bases between them. Germline values: CDR1 KGHSH, CDR2 LQKENI. The DNA for the CDR3 is TGTGCCAGCTCACCACCGGGAAGGGGCCTCATTCAGGGCTACACCTTC. Translating it yields CASSPPGRGLIQGYTF.

V is TRBV9 and J is TRBJ2-2, with 7 nucleotides matching TRBD1. The trim removed 1 base at V and 6 bases at J, leaving 0 bases unmatched. Germline V CDR1 and CDR2: SGDLS, YYNGEE. This CDR3 region has 13 residues. The CDR3 loop is CASSVTGAGELFF. The CDR3 coding sequence is TGTGCCAGCAGCGTAACAGGGGCCGGGGAGCTGTTTTTT. Based on the CDR3 plus reference TRBV9 and TRBJ2-2, the full variable domain is DSGVTQTPKHLITATGQRVTLRCSPRSGDLSVYWYQQSLDQGLQFLIQYYNGEERAKGNILERFSAQQFPDLHSELNLSSLELGDSALYFCASSVTGAGELFFGEGSRLTVL.

This chain links TRBV7-2 with TRBJ1-2, with a tentative D call TRBD1 (5 bases). The CDR3 is 14 amino acids. CDR1 is SGHTA and CDR2 is FQGNSA in the germline V gene. The V end was cut by 2 bases, the J end by 4 bases, with 11 bases between. As DNA, the CDR3 is TGTGCCAGCAGCTTATTAGGGGCACTCTATGGCTACACCTTC. Translating it yields CASSLLGALYGYTF.

V and J are TRBV7-8 and TRBJ1-2; 7 positions match TRBD1. CDR1 SGHVS and CDR2 FQNEAQ come from the germline V gene. The junction had 8 bases not matched to a gene; V was cut back by 5 bases and J by 8 bases. CDR3 size: 13 residues. The CDR3 bases are TGTGCCAGCAGCCCTCGGACAGGTCTAGGCTACACCTTC. This sequence encodes CASSPRTGLGYTF.

In its sample, this clone was seen once. CDR3 amino acids: CASSEFVLGQGTDTQYF. The CDR3 DNA reads TGTGCCAGCAGTGAATTTGTCTTGGGACAGGGGACAGATACGCAGTATTTT. The V call is TRBV6-1, the J call TRBJ2-3; 10 bases are shared with TRBD1. CDR3 length: 17 amino acids. Trimming at V came to 2 bases and at J to 3 bases, leaving 8 bases not matched to a gene. Germline-derived CDR1 and CDR2 are MNHNS and SASEGT.

The chain uses TRBV7-2 and TRBJ2-7; TRBD2 matches 10 bases. This CDR3 has 14 amino acids. The V gene end was trimmed by 3 bases and the J gene end by 3 bases; junction bases not matched to a gene: 2. Germline-derived CDR1 and CDR2 are SGHTA and FQGNSA. The CDR3 loop reads CASSFASGSYEQYF. The DNA for the CDR3 is TGTGCCAGCAGCTTTGCTAGCGGGAGCTACGAGCAGTACTTC.

V usage is TRBV5-1 and J usage is TRBJ1-1; 8 nucleotides line up with TRBD1. Germline CDR1 is SGHRS and CDR2 is YFSETQ. The CDR3 contains 14 residues. With 4 bases clipped from V and 7 bases from J, the junction kept 9 bases outside the gene matches. CDR3 DNA sequence: TGCGCCAGCAGCATAGGACAGGGTATCGATGAAGCTTTCTTT. Protein: CASSIGQGIDEAFF.

The chain links TRBV4-1 to TRBJ1-4, with 7 bases identical to TRBD1. The CDR3 length is 15 residues. V was clipped by 2 bases and J by 7 bases; unmatched bases: 7. CDR1 is MGHRA, CDR2 YSYEKL, per germline. In DNA, the CDR3 is TGCGCCAGCAGCCAACTAGGGACAGTAACTGAAAAACTGTTTTTT. Protein: CASSQLGTVTEKLFF.

The V gene is TRBV19, the J gene TRBJ1-2; D is possibly TRBD1 (6 bases). Per germline, CDR1 LNHDA and CDR2 SQIVND (reference sequence). Between the trimmed V and J ends, which lost 3 bases and 4 bases, there was a span of 9 bases. The CDR3 is 13 residues long. CDR3 sequence: CASSIHRAYGYTF. DNA of the CDR3: TGTGCCAGTAGTATCCACAGGGCCTATGGCTACACCTTC.

The chain combines TRBV2 with TRBJ2-1; 8 bases line up with TRBD2. The CDR3 runs to 18 residues. In germline, CDR1 is SNHLY, CDR2 FYNNEI. J lost 0 bases, V lost 0 bases, and 7 bases had no gene match. The CDR3 protein is CASSEATTSASSYNEQFF. CDR3 DNA sequence: TGTGCCAGCAGTGAAGCGACGACTAGCGCAAGCTCCTACAATGAGCAGTTCTTC.

This clone was seen just once. The rearrangement links TRBV6-5 to TRBJ2-1, with 13 positions matching TRBD2. V gave up 8 bases and J gave up 9 bases; unmatched junction bases: 13. Germline assignment: CDR1 MNHEY and CDR2 SVGAGI. The CDR3 contains 16 residues. The CDR3: CASRSTGTSGVGEQFF. CDR3 nucleotides: TGTGCCAGCCGTTCCACCGGGACTAGCGGGGTGGGTGAGCAGTTCTTC.

The rearrangement uses TRBV5-1 and TRBJ2-1; the match to TRBD1 covers 10 bases. CDR1 SGHRS and CDR2 YFSETQ come from the germline V gene. This CDR3 has 15 residues. Unmatched junction bases numbered 4, after V lost 0 bases and J lost 7 bases. CDR3 bases: TGCGCCAGCAGCTTGGAGGGACAGGGGAGGAATGAGCAGTTCTTC. Residues: CASSLEGQGRNEQFF.

V is TRBV15 and J is TRBJ2-1; possible D gene TRBD2, 6 bases. V was shortened by 0 bases and J by 1 base, with 7 bases between the two germline ends. The germline gives CDR1 LNHNV, CDR2 YYDKDF (reference sequence). The CDR3 has 15 residues. The CDR3 is CATSRDLASYNEQFF. The DNA of the CDR3 is TGTGCCACCAGCAGAGATCTAGCGTCCTACAATGAGCAGTTCTTC.

The chain uses TRBV5-1 and TRBJ2-7; D perhaps matches TRBD2 (5 bases). Germline assignment: CDR1 SGHRS and CDR2 YFSETQ. V lost 5 bases and J lost 0, with 9 bases in between. This CDR3 region has 13 residues. The CDR3 loop is CASSVGSSYEQYF. The CDR3 region has the DNA TGCGCCAGCAGTGTGGGGAGCTCCTACGAGCAGTACTTC. The complete variable domain, with remaining parts taken from reference TRBV5-1 and TRBJ2-7, reads KAGVTQTPRYLIKTRGQQVTLSCSPISGHRSVSWYQQTPGQGLQFLFEYFSETQRNKGNFPGRFSGRQFSNSRSEMNVSTLELGDSALYLCASSVGSSYEQYFGPGTRLTVT.

The chain links TRBV28 to TRBJ2-3; possibly TRBD2 for D (7 bases). Germline V gene lookup returns CDR1 MDHEN and CDR2 SYDVKM. The CDR3 has 17 residues. The V gene lost 7 bases and the J gene lost 3 bases, with 23 bases spanning the gap. In DNA, the CDR3 is TGTGCCAGCAATTTGAAGTGGGGGGGGCGTGATACAGATACGCAGTATTTT. It is translated as CASNLKWGGRDTDTQYF.

This chain connects TRBV6-6 to TRBJ2-7; D not certain. Deletions cut 5 bases from V and 3 bases from J, with 17 bases between. Germline V CDR1 and CDR2: MNHNY, SVGAGI (reference sequence). The CDR3 is 15 residues long. Here the CDR3 reads CASSITATGGYEQYF. CDR3 in DNA: TGTGCCAGCAGTATCACTGCGACTGGTGGCTACGAGCAGTACTTC.